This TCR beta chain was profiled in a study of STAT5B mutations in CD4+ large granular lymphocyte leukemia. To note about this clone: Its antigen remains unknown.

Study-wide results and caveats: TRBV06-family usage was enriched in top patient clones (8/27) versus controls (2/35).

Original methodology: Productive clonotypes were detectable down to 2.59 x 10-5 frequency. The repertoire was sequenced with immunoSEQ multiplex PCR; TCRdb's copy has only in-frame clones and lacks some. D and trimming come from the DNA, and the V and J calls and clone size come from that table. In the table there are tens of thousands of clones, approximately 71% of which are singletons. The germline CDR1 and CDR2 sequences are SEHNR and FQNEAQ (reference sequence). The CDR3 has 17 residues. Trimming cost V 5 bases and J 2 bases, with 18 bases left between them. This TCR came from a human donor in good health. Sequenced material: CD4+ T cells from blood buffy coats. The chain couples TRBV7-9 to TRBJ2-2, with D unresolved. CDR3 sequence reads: CASSLSELQTNTGELFF. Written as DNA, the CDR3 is TGTGCCAGCAGCCTCTCGGAACTCCAGACAAACACCGGGGAGCTGTTTTTT.